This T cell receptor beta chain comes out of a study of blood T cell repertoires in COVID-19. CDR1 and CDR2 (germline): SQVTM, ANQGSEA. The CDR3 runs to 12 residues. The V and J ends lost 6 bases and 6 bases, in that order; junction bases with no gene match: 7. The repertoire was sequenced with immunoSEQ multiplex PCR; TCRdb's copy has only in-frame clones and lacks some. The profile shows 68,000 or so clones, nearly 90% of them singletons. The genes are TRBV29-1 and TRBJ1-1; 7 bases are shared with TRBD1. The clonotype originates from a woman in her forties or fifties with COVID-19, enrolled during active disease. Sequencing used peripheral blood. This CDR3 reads CSVTTTGSEAFF. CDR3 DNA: TGCAGCGTGACGACGACAGGGTCTGAAGCTTTCTTT.